The 21 T cell receptor beta chains below were found in one sample sequenced in a study of a mutant IDH1 vaccine in newly diagnosed glioma. Regarding time point: week 23, last vaccination. The content of each vaccine dose was 300 ug of mutant IDH1 20-mer peptide, and topical imiquimod accompanied it. TCRdb's copy holds only in-frame clones and misses some; the assay was immunoSEQ multiplex PCR. The top ten hold 17% of the sample, which has some 26,000 clones, around 83% seen once. No antigen has been identified for these receptors. The material was PBMCs, obtained from a glioma patient whose treatment included an IDH1 peptide vaccine. The receptors were gathered from a woman in her twenties or thirties with glioma.

The chain combines TRBV4-1 with TRBJ1-3; no firm D call. Looked up from germline, CDR1 is MGHRA and CDR2 is YSYEKL. With 3 bases removed from V and 7 bases from J, the gap between germline ends came to 7 bases. This CDR3 has 12 residues. CDR3 nucleotides: TGCGCCAGCAGCCACAATGGGAACACCATATATTTT. It encodes CASSHNGNTIYF.

The J gene is TRBJ1-5, the V gene TRBV2; D remains ambiguous. Germline assignment: CDR1 SNHLY and CDR2 FYNNEI. The CDR3 loop spans 13 amino acids. The germline V and J ends were trimmed by 7 bases and 0 bases, with 7 bases remaining between them. The CDR3 protein is CASMADSNQPQHF. In DNA form, the CDR3 reads TGTGCCAGCATGGCGGATAGCAATCAGCCCCAGCATTTT.

V gene TRBV29-1 combines with J gene TRBJ1-2, with TRBD1 identical over 9 bases. Germline CDR1 and CDR2: SQVTM and ANQGSEA. The V and J ends lost 3 bases and 8 bases, in that order; junction bases with no gene match: 7. This CDR3 comprises 13 residues. The chain's CDR3 is CSVDLGQGRGYTF. The CDR3 DNA is TGCAGCGTTGACCTGGGACAGGGACGGGGCTACACCTTC.

The chain links TRBV5-1 to TRBJ2-5, with TRBD1 identical over 7 bases. The CDR3 is made up of 12 amino acids. The V gene end was trimmed by 3 bases and the J gene end by 5 bases; junction bases not matched to a gene: 1. Germline CDR1 and CDR2: SGHRS and YFSETQ. CDR3 bases: TGCGCCAGCAGCTACAGGGGTGAGACCCAGTACTTC. Amino acids: CASSYRGETQYF.

This clone was picked up one time. V gene TRBV5-6 combines with J gene TRBJ1-2; perhaps TRBD1 as D (5 bases). V lost 4 bases to trimming and J lost 8 bases, with 15 bases between them. Germline CDR1 reads SGHDT; CDR2 reads YYEEEE. The CDR3 has 13 residues. The DNA for the CDR3 is TGTGCCAGCAGCCGCAGGGTAGGAGGGGGCTACACCTTC. This encodes CASSRRVGGGYTF.

This chain links TRBV5-8 with TRBJ1-5; no definite D call. Deletions cut 6 bases from V and 4 bases from J, with 11 bases between. Germline values: CDR1 SGHTS, CDR2 YDEGEE. There are 13 residues in the CDR3. The CDR3 bases are TGTGCCAGCACATTACAGAGGAATCAGCCCCAGCATTTT. This sequence encodes CASTLQRNQPQHF.

The rearrangement uses TRBV15 and TRBJ2-1, with 9 bases matching TRBD1. In germline, CDR1 is LNHNV, CDR2 YYDKDF (reference sequence). Trimming removed 6 bases from V and 4 bases from J; junction bases left unmatched: 10. The CDR3 spans 16 residues. The CDR3 coding sequence is TGTGCCACCAGAGATTCGGACAGGGGAATTTACAATGAGCAGTTCTTC. Encoded protein: CATRDSDRGIYNEQFF.

The chain has TRBV27 and TRBJ1-2, with 10 nucleotides matching TRBD1. Germline V gene sequence: CDR1 MNHEY, CDR2 SMNVEV (reference sequence). The CDR3 length is 13 residues. V shed 5 bases and J 6 bases; nucleotides not matched to a gene: 3. CDR3 protein: CASSRGTGDGYTF. The DNA for the CDR3 is TGTGCCAGCAGTCGGGGGACAGGGGATGGCTACACCTTC.

CDR3 region: CASSGLSGNTIYF. CDR3 DNA sequence: TGTGCCAGCAGTGGTCTCTCTGGAAACACCATATATTTT. The chain employs TRBV6-5 and TRBJ1-3, with D unresolved. Trimming pared 5 bases from V and 0 bases from J, leaving 5 bases between. There are 13 residues in the CDR3. The germline V gene encodes CDR1 MNHEY and CDR2 SVGAGI.

The genes are TRBV6-5 and TRBJ1-4; 7 nucleotides match TRBD1. CDR1 is MNHEY and CDR2 is SVGAGI in the germline V gene. The CDR3 is made up of 13 amino acids. V lost 5 bases, J lost 4 bases, and 1 base stayed unmatched. In DNA form, the CDR3 reads TGTGCCAGCAGTGACAGGGTTAATGAAAAACTGTTTTTT. Translated: CASSDRVNEKLFF.

This chain joins TRBV5-6 and TRBJ1-4; possibly TRBD1 for D (5 bases). CDR1 and CDR2 from the germline V gene are SGHDT and YYEEEE. V was pared by 1 base and J by 7 bases, with 11 bases between. This CDR3 is built from 14 residues. CDR3 loop: CASSLPGRGEKLFF. CDR3 nucleotide sequence: TGTGCCAGCAGCTTGCCCGGGAGGGGTGAAAAACTGTTTTTT.

The rearrangement joins TRBV19 to TRBJ1-5; D not certain. CDR3 length equals 17 residues. Looked up from germline, CDR1 is LNHDA and CDR2 is SQIVND (reference sequence). Trimming shortened V by 3 bases and J by 3 bases, and 18 bases separated the two germline ends. For the CDR3, the DNA is TGTGCCAGTAGTATGAGGGTAAGAACGGCGCTCAATCAGCCCCAGCATTTT. The encoded protein is CASSMRVRTALNQPQHF.

The V and J genes are TRBV15 and TRBJ1-1, with a possible D match to TRBD1 (5 bases). Germline V gene lookup returns CDR1 LNHNV and CDR2 YYDKDF (reference sequence). V was trimmed by 1 base and J by 0 bases, leaving 15 bases between them. The CDR3 is made up of 17 amino acids. CDR3 protein: CATSRGGSEGVNTEAFF. As DNA, the CDR3 is TGTGCCACCAGCAGAGGGGGCTCGGAAGGCGTGAACACTGAAGCTTTCTTT.

The sample holds a few counts of this clone. This chain uses TRBV5-6 with TRBJ2-3; 7 nucleotides align to TRBD2. CDR3 length: 17 amino acids. Per the germline V gene, CDR1 is SGHDT and CDR2 is YYEEEE. The V segment lost 3 bases and the J segment 1 base; nucleotides outside the gene matches: 11. CDR3 coding DNA: TGTGCCAGCAGCTCCGAGTGGGGGGGAGGTCGCACAGATACGCAGTATTTT. Amino acids: CASSSEWGGGRTDTQYF.

This chain joins TRBV5-4 and TRBJ2-5; D ambiguous. V lost 0 bases and J lost 4, with 10 bases in between. From germline, CDR1 is SGHNT and CDR2 YYREEE (reference sequence). This CDR3 comprises 14 residues. The CDR3: CASSLAEQLETQYF. As DNA, the CDR3 is TGTGCCAGCAGCTTGGCCGAGCAGTTAGAGACCCAGTACTTC.

This sequence joins TRBV7-2 and TRBJ2-3; no clear D gene. CDR3 length: 12 residues. In germline, CDR1 is SGHTA, CDR2 FQGNSA. V was cut by 5 bases and J by 2 bases, with 5 bases left in between. Here the CDR3 DNA reads TGTGCCAGCAGCAAACACACAGATACGCAGTATTTT. Encoded protein: CASSKHTDTQYF.

The genes are TRBV6-6 and TRBJ1-5; D ambiguous. V was trimmed by 4 bases and J by 2 bases, leaving 9 bases between them. Germline-derived CDR1 and CDR2 are MNHNY and SVGAGI (reference sequence). The CDR3 consists of 14 residues. CDR3 sequence reads: CASSSWWGNQPQHF. CDR3 DNA: TGTGCCAGCAGTTCCTGGTGGGGCAATCAGCCCCAGCATTTT.

In its sample, this clone was seen once. J is TRBJ1-4 and V is TRBV5-1; D is unresolved. The CDR3 loop spans 14 amino acids. Looked up from germline, CDR1 is SGHRS and CDR2 is YFSETQ. V lost 4 bases and J 5 bases, leaving 12 bases between the germline ends. The CDR3 DNA reads TGCGCCAGCAGCCAGGCCTTAGGGAATGAAAAACTGTTTTTT. Amino acids: CASSQALGNEKLFF.

The chain combines TRBV30 with TRBJ2-7, with 8 bases matching TRBD1. The CDR3 spans 14 residues. Trimming at V came to 4 bases and at J to 5 bases, leaving 10 bases not matched to a gene. The germline V gene encodes CDR1 GTSNPN and CDR2 SVGIG (reference sequence). CDR3 sequence reads: CAWNRDRSSHEQYF. The CDR3 region has the DNA TGTGCCTGGAATCGGGACAGGTCTTCCCACGAGCAGTACTTC. The full variable domain, rest sourced from reference TRBV30 and TRBJ2-7, is SQTIHQWPATLVQPVGSPLSLECTVEGTSNPNLYWYRQAAGRGLQLLFYSVGIGQISSEVPQNLSASRPQDRQFILSSKKLLLSDSGFYLCAWNRDRSSHEQYFGPGTRLTVT.

This chain links TRBV25-1 with TRBJ2-7; possibly TRBD1 for D (6 bases). Germline V CDR1 and CDR2: MGHDK, SYGVNS. V was trimmed by 2 bases and J by 0 bases, leaving 17 bases between them. The CDR3 has 17 residues. The CDR3 spells CASSELSFRGSSYEQYF. DNA of the CDR3: TGTGCCAGCAGTGAACTTTCGTTCAGGGGCAGCTCCTACGAGCAGTACTTC.

The table lists this clone with a count of one. This sequence joins TRBV6-5 and TRBJ2-5; the D is unclear. V was pared by 7 bases and J by 4 bases, with 19 bases between. CDR1 and CDR2 (germline): MNHEY, SVGAGI. The CDR3 is made up of 15 amino acids. CDR3: CASKPGVRDRETQYF. The CDR3, as DNA: TGTGCCAGCAAGCCGGGTGTTAGGGATCGAGAGACCCAGTACTTC.